The rows below give T cell receptor beta chains drawn from one sample of a study of blood T cell repertoires in COVID-19. The data were produced by immunoSEQ multiplex PCR, yet TCRdb's version contains in-frame clones alone and is incomplete. The repertoire holds approximately 280,000 clones, approximately 89% seen once, with under 2.5% in the top ten. Sequencing input: PBMCs or T cells enriched from blood (not recorded which). These receptors originate from a woman between 55 and 75 years old who had recovered from COVID-19. Each CDR3 is given with its conserved first and last residue. D genes are given only for firm matches. Clone size is given for some rows only: seen once, a few or many times, or a class if the clone is expanded.

15,TRBD2,TRBV5-6,-,TRBJ2-1,TGTGCCAGCAACCTACCCGGGACTAGCGGGAGTGGGGAGTTCTTC,CASNLPGTSGSGEFF
15,TRBD2,TRBV5-1,once,TRBJ2-1,TGCGCCAGCAGCTTGGGGACTAGCGGCTACAATGAGCAGTTCTTC,CASSLGTSGYNEQFF
14,TRBD1,TRBV7-2,-,TRBJ2-7,TGTGCCAGCAGCGAAAGAACAGGGGGGCTCGAGCAGTACTTC,CASSERTGGLEQYF
11,-,TRBV30,-,TRBJ1-1,TGTGCCTGGAGTTTCTCCCCAACCTATTTCTTT,CAWSFSPTYFF
15,-,TRBV7-9,-,TRBJ1-1,TGTGCCCCTGGTTTTTGGGGGGTTATTAACACTGAAGCTTTCTTT,CAPGFWGVINTEAFF
13,-,TRBV4-1,-,TRBJ2-7,TGCGCCAGCAGCCAAGACCAGGGTCCCGAGCAGTACTTC,CASSQDQGPEQYF
16,TRBD2,TRBV5-1,-,TRBJ2-1,TGCGCCAGCAGCCTGGCGGGGACTAGCGGGGGCAATGAGCAGTTCTTC,CASSLAGTSGGNEQFF
16,TRBD1,TRBV28,-,TRBJ1-5,TGTGCCAGCAGGGATAGACAGGGGACAAGCAATCAGCCCCAGCATTTT,CASRDRQGTSNQPQHF
13,TRBD1,TRBV6-6,-,TRBJ1-1,TGTGCCGCTACCGGAGGACAGGGAAGAGAAGCTTTCTTT,CAATGGQGREAFF
15,-,TRBV28,-,TRBJ2-7,TGTGCCAGCAGTTTATGGAGGGCGGGCGGCTACGAGCAGTACTTC,CASSLWRAGGYEQYF
17,TRBD2,TRBV3-1/TRBV3-2,-,TRBJ2-1,TGTGCCAGCAGCCACAGACTAGCGGGACGTCCTTCCAATGAGCAGTTCTTC,CASSHRLAGRPSNEQFF
13,TRBD1,TRBV30,once,TRBJ1-4,TGTGCCTGGAGTACAGGGGGCCGGGAAAAACTGTTTTTT,CAWSTGGREKLFF
16,-,TRBV6-1,-,TRBJ1-4,TGTGCCAGCAGGGAAGGGTTAGGCCGGGGTATGCGAAAACTGTTTTTT,CASREGLGRGMRKLFF
15,-,TRBV9,-,TRBJ1-3,TGTGCCAGCAGCGTAGATGGGCAGCCTGGAAACACCATATATTTT,CASSVDGQPGNTIYF
16,TRBD1,TRBV3-1/TRBV3-2,-,TRBJ1-4,TGTGCCAGCAGCCGAGGCGACAGGGGGCCTAATGAAAAACTGTTTTTT,CASSRGDRGPNEKLFF
12,-,TRBV28,-,TRBJ2-2,TGTGCCAGCAGTCGACTAAGCGGGGAGCTGTTTTTT,CASSRLSGELFF